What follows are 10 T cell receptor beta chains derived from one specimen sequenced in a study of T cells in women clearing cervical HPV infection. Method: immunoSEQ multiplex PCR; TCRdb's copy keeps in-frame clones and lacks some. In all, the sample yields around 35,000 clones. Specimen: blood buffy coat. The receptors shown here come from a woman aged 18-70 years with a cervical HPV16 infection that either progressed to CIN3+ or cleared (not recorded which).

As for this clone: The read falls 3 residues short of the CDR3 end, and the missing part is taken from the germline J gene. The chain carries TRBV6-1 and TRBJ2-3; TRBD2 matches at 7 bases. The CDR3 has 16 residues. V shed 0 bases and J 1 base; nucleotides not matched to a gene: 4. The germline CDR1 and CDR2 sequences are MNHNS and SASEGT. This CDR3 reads CASSEAGAGGTDTQYF. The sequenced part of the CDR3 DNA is TGTGCCAGCAGTGAAGCAGGCGCGGGAGGCACAGATACG.

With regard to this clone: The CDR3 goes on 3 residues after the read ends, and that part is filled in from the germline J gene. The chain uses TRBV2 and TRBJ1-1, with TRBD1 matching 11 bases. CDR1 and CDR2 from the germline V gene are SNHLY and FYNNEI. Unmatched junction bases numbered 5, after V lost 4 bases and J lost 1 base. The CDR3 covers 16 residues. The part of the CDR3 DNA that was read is TGTGCCAGCAGTGTGGGACAGGGGGGCGGGAACACTGAA. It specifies CASSVGQGGGNTE. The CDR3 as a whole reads CASSVGQGGGNTEAFF.

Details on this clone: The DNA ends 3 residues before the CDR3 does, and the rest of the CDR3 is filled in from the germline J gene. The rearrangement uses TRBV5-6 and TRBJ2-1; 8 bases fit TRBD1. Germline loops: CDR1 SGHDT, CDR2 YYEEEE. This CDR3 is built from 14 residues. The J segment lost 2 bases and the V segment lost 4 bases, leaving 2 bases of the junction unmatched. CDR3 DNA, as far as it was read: TGTGCCAGCAGCGGGGACAGGCCCTACAATGAG. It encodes CASSGDRPYNE. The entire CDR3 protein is CASSGDRPYNEQFF.

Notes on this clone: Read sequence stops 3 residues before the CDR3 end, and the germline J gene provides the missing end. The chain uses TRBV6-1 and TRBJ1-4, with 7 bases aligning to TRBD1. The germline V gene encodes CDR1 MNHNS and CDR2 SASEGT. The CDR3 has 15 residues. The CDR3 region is CASSEQGVGNSPLFF. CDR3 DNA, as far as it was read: TGTGCCAGCAGTGAACAGGGGGTGGGTAATTCACCA.

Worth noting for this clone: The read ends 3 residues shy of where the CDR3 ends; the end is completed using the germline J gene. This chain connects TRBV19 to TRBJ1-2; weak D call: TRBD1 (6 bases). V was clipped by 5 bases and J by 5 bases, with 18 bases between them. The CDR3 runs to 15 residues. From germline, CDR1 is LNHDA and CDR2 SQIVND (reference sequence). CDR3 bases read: TGTGCCAGTAGTGACCAGGGGAGGGTGTCGTATGGC. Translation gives CASSDQGRVSYG. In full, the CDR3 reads CASSDQGRVSYGYTF.

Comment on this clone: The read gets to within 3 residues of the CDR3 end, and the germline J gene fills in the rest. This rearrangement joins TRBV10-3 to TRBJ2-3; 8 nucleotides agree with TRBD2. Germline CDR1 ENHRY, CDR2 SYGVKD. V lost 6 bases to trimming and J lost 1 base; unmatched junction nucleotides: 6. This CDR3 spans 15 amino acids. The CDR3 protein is CAIRSGGGRTDTQYF. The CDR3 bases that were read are TGTGCCATCAGGAGCGGGGGAGGTCGCACAGATACG.

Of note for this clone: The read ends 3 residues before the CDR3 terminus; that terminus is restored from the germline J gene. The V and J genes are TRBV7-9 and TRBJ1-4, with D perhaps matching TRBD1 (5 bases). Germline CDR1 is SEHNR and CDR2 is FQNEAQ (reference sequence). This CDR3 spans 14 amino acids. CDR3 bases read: TGTGCCAGCTCCTCCTGGGCTGGGGCCAACGTA. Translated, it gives CASSSWAGANV. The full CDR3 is CASSSWAGANVLFF.

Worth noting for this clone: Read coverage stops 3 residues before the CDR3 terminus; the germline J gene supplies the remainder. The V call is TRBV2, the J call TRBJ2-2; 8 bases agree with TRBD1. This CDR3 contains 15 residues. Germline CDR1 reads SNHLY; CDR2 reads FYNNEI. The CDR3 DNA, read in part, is TGTGCCAGCAGTGCGCAGGGGGCGGTTGGTGAAAAG. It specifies CASSAQGAVGEK. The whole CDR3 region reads CASSAQGAVGEKLFF.

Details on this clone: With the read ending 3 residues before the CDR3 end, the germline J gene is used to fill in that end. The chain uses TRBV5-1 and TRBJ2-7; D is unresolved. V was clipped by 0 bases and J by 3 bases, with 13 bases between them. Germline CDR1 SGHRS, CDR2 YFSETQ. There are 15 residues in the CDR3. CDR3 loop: CASSLDGQNIYEQYF. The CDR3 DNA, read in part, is TGCGCCAGCAGCTTGGATGGGCAGAATATCTACGAG.

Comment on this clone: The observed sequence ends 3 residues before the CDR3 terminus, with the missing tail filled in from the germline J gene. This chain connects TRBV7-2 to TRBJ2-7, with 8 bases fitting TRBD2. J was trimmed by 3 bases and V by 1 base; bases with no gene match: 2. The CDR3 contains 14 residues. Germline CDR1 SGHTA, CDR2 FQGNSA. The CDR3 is CASSLGTSFYEQYF. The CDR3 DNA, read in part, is TGTGCCAGCAGCTTAGGGACTAGCTTCTACGAG.